The next 26 T cell receptor beta chains were all read from a single sample in a study of cytomegalovirus exposure and HLA in healthy donors. PCR amplification relied on 60 Vbeta primers (plus 13 Jbeta primers). Sequenced by immunoSEQ multiplex PCR; TCRdb stores in-frame clones only, minus some. The sample consists of around 200,000 clones, under 85% of them appearing once. Material: PBMCs. The receptors were sampled from a woman aged 50 to 60 in good health and CMV-seropositive.

The chain couples TRBV29-1 to TRBJ1-1; the match to TRBD1 covers 7 bases. CDR1 SQVTM and CDR2 ANQGSEA come from the germline V gene. CDR3 length: 13 amino acids. With 4 bases clipped from V and 1 base from J, the junction kept 3 bases outside the gene matches. CDR3 in amino acids: CSVGQGENTEAFF. In nucleotides, the CDR3 is TGCAGCGTTGGACAGGGAGAGAACACTGAAGCTTTCTTT.

The rearrangement uses TRBV4-3 and TRBJ1-4, with 7 bases that match TRBD1. From germline, CDR1 is LGHNA and CDR2 YSLEER. The trim removed 6 bases at V and 5 bases at J, leaving 6 bases unmatched. The CDR3 has 14 residues. The DNA of the CDR3 is TGCGCCAGCAGTTATCAGGGGGAAAATGAAAAACTGTTTTTT. This encodes CASSYQGENEKLFF.

The chain combines TRBV4-2 with TRBJ1-4, with 9 bases aligning to TRBD1. The CDR3 is made up of 16 amino acids. The V gene's germline CDR1 is LGHNA and CDR2 YNFKEQ. With V trimmed by 4 bases and J by 2 bases, 5 bases remained unmatched. CDR3 residues: CASSLGTGSTNEKLFF. The CDR3 nucleotides read TGTGCCAGCAGCCTTGGGACAGGGAGTACTAATGAAAAACTGTTTTTT.

This rearrangement joins TRBV7-6 to TRBJ1-1; D is perhaps TRBD1 (5 bases). V was trimmed by 2 bases and J by 5 bases, leaving 9 bases between them. This CDR3 contains 13 residues. CDR1 SGHVS and CDR2 FNYEAQ come from the germline V gene. The CDR3 DNA sequence: TGTGCCAGCAGCTTAATTGACAGAACTGAAGCTTTCTTT. This translates into CASSLIDRTEAFF.

V usage is TRBV18 and J usage is TRBJ1-2; tentative D call: TRBD1 (5 bases). Germline V gene data show CDR1 as KGHSH and CDR2 as LQKENI. V dropped 6 bases and J dropped 0 bases, with 14 bases sitting between them. The CDR3 extends over 15 amino acids. CDR3 DNA: TGTGCCAGCTCGAAGGAGACAGAGTCTAACTATGGCTACACCTTC. It encodes CASSKETESNYGYTF.

The V call is TRBV6-1, the J call TRBJ2-7; possible D gene TRBD2, 6 bases. Trimming took 0 bases from V and 3 from J, leaving 15 bases between them. CDR3 length: 16 amino acids. The germline V gene has CDR1 MNHNS and CDR2 SASEGT. CDR3 region: CASSEALRGGDYEQYF. The CDR3 bases are TGTGCCAGCAGTGAAGCCCTCCGGGGAGGTGACTACGAGCAGTACTTC.

This clone has more than one count but fewer than ten. The J gene is TRBJ1-1, the V gene TRBV28; 8 nucleotides line up with TRBD1. This CDR3 is 13 amino acids long. In germline, CDR1 is MDHEN, CDR2 SYDVKM. The junction had 3 bases not matched to a gene; V was cut back by 8 bases and J by 1 base. In DNA form, the CDR3 reads TGTGCCAGCGGAACAGGGGGGAACACTGAAGCTTTCTTT. This codes for CASGTGGNTEAFF.

The J gene is TRBJ2-2, the V gene TRBV19, with a possible D match to TRBD1 (5 bases). Looked up from germline, CDR1 is LNHDA and CDR2 is SQIVND (reference sequence). The CDR3 has 15 amino acids. Deletions cut 10 bases from V and 4 bases from J, with 19 bases between. The CDR3 here is CATPRWQGGTGELFF. The DNA of the CDR3 is TGTGCCACCCCACGGTGGCAGGGTGGCACCGGGGAGCTGTTTTTT.

This rearrangement joins TRBV7-8 to TRBJ2-5; D unclear. Germline V gene sequence: CDR1 SGHVS, CDR2 FQNEAQ. The CDR3 contains 14 residues. V was pared by 5 bases and J by 3 bases, with 13 bases between. In DNA form, the CDR3 reads TGTGCCAGCAGCCCCCAGCAGGCTAAAGAGACCCAGTACTTC. Translating it yields CASSPQQAKETQYF.

This chain connects TRBV2 to TRBJ1-2, with a possible D match to TRBD1 (6 bases). The CDR3 totals 15 residues. CDR1 is SNHLY, CDR2 FYNNEI, per germline. Trimming took 8 bases from V and 0 from J, leaving 16 bases between them. The DNA of the CDR3 is TGTGCCAGCCGGCGGTGGGGGGGGCCTAACTATGGCTACACCTTC. It yields the protein CASRRWGGPNYGYTF.

This rearrangement joins TRBV11-2 to TRBJ1-1, with D possibly TRBD1 on 6 matching bases. The CDR3 length is 16 residues. Germline CDR1 and CDR2: SGHAT and FQNNGV. The V end lost 2 bases, the J end lost 1 base, and 14 bases lay between the germline ends. This CDR3 reads CASSLSQGRGNTEAFF. In DNA, the CDR3 is TGTGCCAGCAGCTTAAGTCAGGGGAGGGGGAACACTGAAGCTTTCTTT.

This chain connects TRBV7-9 to TRBJ2-7, with D possibly TRBD1 on 6 matching bases. The V end lost 6 bases, the J end lost 0 bases, and 15 bases lay between the germline ends. CDR3 length: 15 residues. Per the germline V gene, CDR1 is SEHNR and CDR2 is FQNEAQ (reference sequence). CDR3 nucleotides: TGTGCCAGCAGTTCTAGCCGGGACACCTCCTACGAGCAGTACTTC. This codes for CASSSSRDTSYEQYF. Variable domain in full (rest from reference TRBV7-9 and TRBJ2-7): DTGVSQNPRHKITKRGQNVTFRCDPISEHNRLYWYRQTLGQGPEFLTYFQNEAQLEKSRLLSDRFSAERPKGSFSTLEIQRTEQGDSAMYLCASSSSRDTSYEQYFGPGTRLTVT.

The gene calls are TRBV5-1 and TRBJ1-1; D is perhaps TRBD1 (6 bases). The CDR3 spans 16 residues. V was trimmed by 4 bases and J by 1 base, leaving 17 bases between them. Germline CDR1 SGHRS, CDR2 YFSETQ. CDR3 region: CASSRGGGGRNTEAFF. CDR3 bases: TGCGCCAGCAGCCGGGGGGGAGGGGGGAGGAACACTGAAGCTTTCTTT.

The rearrangement joins TRBV5-1 to TRBJ2-5; possible D gene TRBD1, 6 bases. Trimming cost V 4 bases and J 4 bases, with 14 bases left between them. There are 14 residues in the CDR3. Germline loops: CDR1 SGHRS, CDR2 YFSETQ. This CDR3 reads CASSRGQARETQYF. The CDR3 DNA reads as TGCGCCAGCAGCCGGGGACAAGCTAGAGAGACCCAGTACTTC.

The gene calls are TRBV5-8 and TRBJ2-3, with 7 nucleotides matching TRBD2. V lost 0 bases, J lost 5 bases, and 18 bases stayed unmatched. This CDR3 contains 19 residues. Per the germline V gene, CDR1 is SGHTS and CDR2 is YDEGEE. CDR3 in amino acids: CASSLARGSGLTLIDTQYF. As DNA, the CDR3 is TGTGCCAGCAGCTTGGCTAGGGGATCGGGACTAACCTTGATAGATACGCAGTATTTT.

The V and J genes are TRBV19 and TRBJ1-5; TRBD1 aligns across 9 bases. The germline V gene has CDR1 LNHDA and CDR2 SQIVND (reference sequence). The CDR3 totals 13 residues. V dropped 5 bases and J dropped 6; count of bases not matched to a gene: 2. The CDR3, as DNA: TGTGCCAGTAGTGGGACAGGGCGTCAGCCCCAGCATTTT. Translating gives CASSGTGRQPQHF. The full variable domain, its missing parts supplied by reference TRBV19 and TRBJ1-5, is DGGITQSPKYLFRKEGQNVTLSCEQNLNHDAMYWYRQDPGQGLRLIYYSQIVNDFQKGDIAEGYSVSREKKESFPLTVTSAQKNPTAFYLCASSGTGRQPQHFGDGTRLSIL.

The chain joins TRBV15 to TRBJ1-5, with D unclear. Per the germline V gene, CDR1 is LNHNV and CDR2 is YYDKDF (reference sequence). This CDR3 contains 15 residues. Between the trimmed V and J ends, which lost 5 bases and 5 bases, there was a span of 16 bases. CDR3 in amino acids: CATSGSGIQYQPQHF. In DNA form, the CDR3 reads TGTGCCACCAGCGGGAGTGGGATTCAGTATCAGCCCCAGCATTTT.

The chain couples TRBV9 to TRBJ2-5; TRBD1 might be the D (6 bases). Germline V gene lookup returns CDR1 SGDLS and CDR2 YYNGEE. V was cut by 4 bases and J by 2 bases, with 12 bases left in between. This CDR3 contains 14 residues. CDR3 residues: CASSKTGNQETQYF. CDR3 in DNA: TGTGCCAGCAGCAAGACAGGTAATCAAGAGACCCAGTACTTC.

This clone was observed once. The chain combines TRBV28 with TRBJ1-1; 11 nucleotides agree with TRBD1. Trimming took 5 bases from V and 7 from J; bases not matched to a gene: 3. Germline assignment: CDR1 MDHEN and CDR2 SYDVKM. The CDR3 contains 13 residues. This CDR3 is CASSGQGADEAFF. In DNA, the CDR3 is TGTGCCAGCAGTGGACAGGGGGCGGATGAAGCTTTCTTT.

The CDR3 DNA sequence: TGTGCCAGCATAAGGACAGGGGGTGGTGGCTACACCTTC. It translates to CASIRTGGGGYTF. The chain uses TRBV6-5 and TRBJ1-2, with 10 positions matching TRBD1. Germline CDR1 is MNHEY and CDR2 is SVGAGI. V dropped 7 bases and J dropped 7; count of bases not matched to a gene: 6. The CDR3 spans 13 residues.

This chain joins TRBV5-1 and TRBJ2-5; 15 bases are a match to TRBD2. The CDR3 sequence is 15 residues long. J lost 4 bases, V lost 4 bases, and 2 bases had no gene match. Germline-derived CDR1 and CDR2 are SGHRS and YFSETQ. The CDR3 coding sequence is TGCGCCAGCAGCGGGGGACTAGCGGGGGGAGAGACCCAGTACTTC. Amino acid sequence: CASSGGLAGGETQYF. The full variable domain, completed using reference TRBV5-1 and TRBJ2-5, is KAGVTQTPRYLIKTRGQQVTLSCSPISGHRSVSWYQQTPGQGLQFLFEYFSETQRNKGNFPGRFSGRQFSNSRSEMNVSTLELGDSALYLCASSGGLAGGETQYFGPGTRLLVL.

The chain links TRBV10-3 to TRBJ2-2; weak D call: TRBD2 (5 bases). The V and J ends lost 6 bases and 6 bases respectively, with 14 bases between them. The CDR3 spans 14 residues. Germline CDR1 and CDR2: ENHRY and SYGVKD. For the CDR3, the DNA is TGTGCCATCAGACGGGATTTTTTACCCGGGGAGCTGTTTTTT. Protein sequence: CAIRRDFLPGELFF.

The genes are TRBV7-3 and TRBJ2-2; 8 bases agree with TRBD1. The CDR3 totals 15 residues. V gave up 5 bases and J gave up 4 bases; unmatched junction bases: 6. Germline V lookup: CDR1 SGHTA, CDR2 FQGTGA. CDR3 region: CASSTGGRSTGELFF. The DNA of the CDR3 is TGTGCCAGCAGCACAGGGGGTCGTAGCACCGGGGAGCTGTTTTTT.

Note on this clone: The sample carries other DNA sequences with the same CDR3. The rearrangement uses TRBV6-1 and TRBJ1-5; no reliable D call. This CDR3 spans 14 amino acids. Germline values: CDR1 MNHNS, CDR2 SASEGT. The germline V and J ends were trimmed by 5 bases and 1 base, with 9 bases remaining between them. The CDR3 loop is CASSREVSNQPQHF. CDR3 in DNA: TGTGCCAGCAGTAGGGAGGTGAGCAATCAGCCCCAGCATTTT.

The rearrangement uses TRBV5-1 and TRBJ2-5, with 14 bases identical to TRBD2. CDR3 length: 16 residues. With V trimmed by 4 bases and J by 3 bases, 5 bases remained unmatched. From germline, CDR1 is SGHRS and CDR2 YFSETQ. The CDR3 coding sequence is TGCGCCAGCAGCCCCCTGACTAGCGGGGGGGAAGAGACCCAGTACTTC. It translates to CASSPLTSGGEETQYF.

This chain uses TRBV7-2 with TRBJ1-5; 8 bases match TRBD1. Germline V gene lookup returns CDR1 SGHTA and CDR2 FQGNSA. This CDR3 comprises 15 residues. J was trimmed by 4 bases and V by 5 bases; bases with no gene match: 7. This CDR3 reads CASSLRDRSNQPQHF. The CDR3 coding sequence is TGTGCCAGCAGCCTAAGGGACAGGAGTAATCAGCCCCAGCATTTT. Together with reference TRBV7-2 and TRBJ1-5, the CDR3 gives the full variable domain: GAGVSQSPSNKVTEKGKDVELRCDPISGHTALYWYRQSLGQGLEFLIYFQGNSAPDKSGLPSDRFSAERTGGSVSTLTIQRTQQEDSAVYLCASSLRDRSNQPQHFGDGTRLSIL.